The text below deals with one TCR beta chain. Antigen specificity is unknown. This CDR3 comprises 16 residues. CDR1 is DFQATT, CDR2 SNEGSKA, per germline (reference sequence). UMI-labeled TRB cDNA libraries were prepared by 5' RACE. After re-calling the 5' RACE reads, TCRdb lists one entry per CDR3 protein, DNA absent. The sample shows tens of thousands of distinct CDR3 sequences, and about 1% sits with its ten largest clones. This sample was taken from a study of CXCR3-negative and CXCR3-positive naive CD8 T cells. A CD45RO-CCR7+CD27+CD95- profile was what naive CD8+ T cells displayed. Study-wide points: Diversity ran similarly high across both naive subsets but far lower in memory CD8+ cells. Naive cells that were CXCR3-positive had more hydrophobic TRB CDR3s (compared with CXCR3-negative naive cells).

The J gene is TRBJ1-2, the V gene TRBV20-1; the TRBD1 assignment by TCRdb is unverifiable without DNA. This sequence was found in a human donor in good health. Some clones in this sample may be carry-over from other donors' samples. The specimen sequenced was naive CXCR3- CD8+ T cells from blood. The subset here: CD45RO-CCR7+CD27+CD95- naive CD8+ T cells lacking CXCR3 (TNR3-). CDR3 sequence: CSARDISAGLAYGYTF.